This T cell receptor (beta chain) was documented in a study of blood T cells in healthy people across ages. Using a J-beta primer mix together with a sample-barcoded 5' primer, a second PCR was run for about 6 to 12 cycles. TCRdb reprocessed the 5' RACE reads with MiXCR, giving one entry per CDR3 protein. The sample shows approximately 490,000 distinct CDR3 sequences, more than 20% of them seen only once. The CDR3 is made up of 18 amino acids. Germline assignment: CDR1 MNHEY and CDR2 SVGAGI. V lost 0 bases to trimming and J lost 4 bases, with 18 bases between them. Study findings and constraints: The study lacked donor CMV status, which possibly confounded expanded clonotype changes.

This clonotype was picked up a small number of times. Its antigen is not identified. These data were also reused for a study on T cells of mothers and their children. Per that study: Added by the second PCR's M1S primer were sample barcodes and 2-4 random nucleotides. Every mother supplied over 8 million TCR beta CDR3 reads and every child 2.5 million to 3.5 million. Evidence of persistent microchimeric T cell clones was absent.

The sequence derives from a boy aged 5-17 years in good health. The chain links TRBV6-5 to TRBJ1-4; possibly TRBD1 for D (5 bases). The sequenced sample consisted of blood. CDR3 amino acids: CASSYSIIGGTLNEKLFF. The CDR3 DNA sequence: TGTGCCAGCAGTTACTCGATCATTGGCGGGACGCTTAATGAAAAACTGTTTTTT.